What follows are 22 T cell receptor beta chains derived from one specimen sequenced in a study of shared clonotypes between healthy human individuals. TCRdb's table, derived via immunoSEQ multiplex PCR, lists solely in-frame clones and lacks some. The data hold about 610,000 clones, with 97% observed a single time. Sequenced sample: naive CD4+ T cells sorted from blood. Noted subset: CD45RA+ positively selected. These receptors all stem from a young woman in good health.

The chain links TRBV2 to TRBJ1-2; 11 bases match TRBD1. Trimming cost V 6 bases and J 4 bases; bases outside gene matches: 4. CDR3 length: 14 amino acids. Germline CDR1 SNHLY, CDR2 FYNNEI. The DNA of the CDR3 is TGTGCCAGCAGGCCGGGACAGGGGGGCTATGGCTACACCTTC. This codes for CASRPGQGGYGYTF.

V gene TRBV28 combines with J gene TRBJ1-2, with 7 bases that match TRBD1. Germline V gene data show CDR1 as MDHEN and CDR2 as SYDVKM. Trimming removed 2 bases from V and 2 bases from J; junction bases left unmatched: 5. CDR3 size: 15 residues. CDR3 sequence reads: CASSLRSTGNYGYTF. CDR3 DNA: TGTGCCAGCAGTTTACGTTCGACAGGGAACTATGGCTACACCTTC.

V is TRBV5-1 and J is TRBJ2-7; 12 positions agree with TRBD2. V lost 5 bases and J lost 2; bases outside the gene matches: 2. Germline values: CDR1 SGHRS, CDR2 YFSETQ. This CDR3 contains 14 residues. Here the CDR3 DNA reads TGCGCCAGCAGATGGACTAGCGGGACCTACGAGCAGTACTTC. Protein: CASRWTSGTYEQYF.

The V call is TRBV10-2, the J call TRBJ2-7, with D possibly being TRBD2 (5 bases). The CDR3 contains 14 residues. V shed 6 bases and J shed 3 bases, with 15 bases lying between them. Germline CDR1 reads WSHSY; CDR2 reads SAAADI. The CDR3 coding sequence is TGCGCCAGCAGGAACACCGGACTGAGCTACGAGCAGTACTTC. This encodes CASRNTGLSYEQYF.

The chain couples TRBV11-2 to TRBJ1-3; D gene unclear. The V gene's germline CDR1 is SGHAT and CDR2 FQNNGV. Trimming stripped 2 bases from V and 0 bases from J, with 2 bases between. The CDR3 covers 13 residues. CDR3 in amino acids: CASSLNSGNTIYF. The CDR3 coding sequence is TGTGCCAGCAGCTTAAACTCTGGAAACACCATATATTTT.

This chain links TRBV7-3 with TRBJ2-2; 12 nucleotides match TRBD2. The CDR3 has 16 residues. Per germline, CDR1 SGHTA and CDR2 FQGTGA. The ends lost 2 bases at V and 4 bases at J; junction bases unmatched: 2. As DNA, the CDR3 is TGTGCCAGCAGCTTAGGACTAGCGGGACCCACCGGGGAGCTGTTTTTT. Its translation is CASSLGLAGPTGELFF. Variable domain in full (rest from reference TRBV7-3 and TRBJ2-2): GAGVSQTPSNKVTEKGKYVELRCDPISGHTALYWYRQSLGQGPEFLIYFQGTGAADDSGLPNDRFFAVRPEGSVSTLKIQRTERGDSAVYLCASSLGLAGPTGELFFGEGSRLTVL.

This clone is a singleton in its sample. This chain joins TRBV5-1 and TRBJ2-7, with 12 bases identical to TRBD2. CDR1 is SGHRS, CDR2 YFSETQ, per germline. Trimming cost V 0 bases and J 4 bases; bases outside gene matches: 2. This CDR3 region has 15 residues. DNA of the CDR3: TGCGCCAGCAGCTTGGGAACTAGCGGGGGGTACGAGCAGTACTTC. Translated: CASSLGTSGGYEQYF.

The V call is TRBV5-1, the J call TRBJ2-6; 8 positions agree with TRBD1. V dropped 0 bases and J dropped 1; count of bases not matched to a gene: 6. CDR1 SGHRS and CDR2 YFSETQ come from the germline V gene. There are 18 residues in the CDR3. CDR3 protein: CASSLGTGLGSGANVLTF. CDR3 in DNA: TGCGCCAGCAGCTTGGGGACAGGGCTCGGATCTGGGGCCAACGTCCTGACTTTC.

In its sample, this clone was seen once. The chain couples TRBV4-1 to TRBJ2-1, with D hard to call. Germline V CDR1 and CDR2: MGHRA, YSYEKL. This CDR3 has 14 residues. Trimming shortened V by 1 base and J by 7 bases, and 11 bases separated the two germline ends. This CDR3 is CASSQVGQDNEQFF. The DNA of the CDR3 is TGCGCCAGCAGCCAAGTGGGCCAGGATAATGAGCAGTTCTTC.

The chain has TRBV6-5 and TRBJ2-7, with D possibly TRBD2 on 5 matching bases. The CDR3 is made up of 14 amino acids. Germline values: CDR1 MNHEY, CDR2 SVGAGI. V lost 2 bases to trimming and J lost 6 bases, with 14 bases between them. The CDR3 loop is CASSYTGVRVEQYF. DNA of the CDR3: TGTGCCAGCAGTTACACCGGGGTTCGGGTCGAGCAGTACTTC.

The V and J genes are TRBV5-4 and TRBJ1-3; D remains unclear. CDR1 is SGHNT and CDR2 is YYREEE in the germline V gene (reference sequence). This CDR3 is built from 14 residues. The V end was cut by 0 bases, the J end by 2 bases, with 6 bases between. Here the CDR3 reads CASSLAGTGNTIYF. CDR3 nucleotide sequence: TGTGCCAGCAGCTTGGCCGGGACTGGAAACACCATATATTTT.

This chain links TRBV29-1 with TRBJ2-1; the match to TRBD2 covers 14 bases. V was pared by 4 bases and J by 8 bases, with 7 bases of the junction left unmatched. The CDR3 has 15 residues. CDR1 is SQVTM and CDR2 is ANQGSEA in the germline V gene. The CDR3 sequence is CSVGTSGRTVDEQFF. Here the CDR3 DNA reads TGCAGCGTTGGGACTAGCGGGAGGACGGTCGATGAGCAGTTCTTC.

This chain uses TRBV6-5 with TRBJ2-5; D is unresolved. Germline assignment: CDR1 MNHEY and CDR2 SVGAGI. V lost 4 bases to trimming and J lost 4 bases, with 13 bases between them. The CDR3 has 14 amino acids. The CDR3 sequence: CASSWTLTGETQYF. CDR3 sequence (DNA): TGTGCCAGCAGTTGGACGCTAACGGGAGAGACCCAGTACTTC.

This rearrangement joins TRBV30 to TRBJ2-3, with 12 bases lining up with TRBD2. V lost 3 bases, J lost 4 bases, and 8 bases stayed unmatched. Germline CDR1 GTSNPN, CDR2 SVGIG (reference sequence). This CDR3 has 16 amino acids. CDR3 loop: CAWSRRLAGDSDTQYF. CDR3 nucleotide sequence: TGTGCCTGGAGCAGGAGACTAGCGGGAGACTCAGATACGCAGTATTTT.

The CDR3 sequence is CASSLNGREAEQFF. CDR3 nucleotides: TGCGCCAGCAGCTTGAACGGGAGAGAGGCTGAGCAGTTCTTC. The chain uses TRBV5-1 and TRBJ2-1; tentative D call: TRBD2 (6 bases). This CDR3 has 14 residues. Germline V gene lookup returns CDR1 SGHRS and CDR2 YFSETQ. V was pared by 1 base and J by 9 bases, with 14 bases between. Looking up the rest from reference TRBV5-1 and TRBJ2-1 gives the full variable domain: KAGVTQTPRYLIKTRGQQVTLSCSPISGHRSVSWYQQTPGQGLQFLFEYFSETQRNKGNFPGRFSGRQFSNSRSEMNVSTLELGDSALYLCASSLNGREAEQFFGPGTRLTVL.

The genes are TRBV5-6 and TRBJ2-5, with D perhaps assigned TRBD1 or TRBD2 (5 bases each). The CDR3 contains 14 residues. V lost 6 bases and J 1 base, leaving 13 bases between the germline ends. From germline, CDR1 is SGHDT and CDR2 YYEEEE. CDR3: CASTRGPVQETQYF. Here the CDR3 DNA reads TGTGCCAGCACCCGGGGACCCGTCCAAGAGACCCAGTACTTC.

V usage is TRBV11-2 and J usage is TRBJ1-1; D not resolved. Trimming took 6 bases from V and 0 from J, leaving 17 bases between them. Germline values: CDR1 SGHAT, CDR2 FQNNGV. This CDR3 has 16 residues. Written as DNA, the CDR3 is TGTGCCAGCAGACCAAGGCAGAGATTCATGAACACTGAAGCTTTCTTT. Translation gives CASRPRQRFMNTEAFF.

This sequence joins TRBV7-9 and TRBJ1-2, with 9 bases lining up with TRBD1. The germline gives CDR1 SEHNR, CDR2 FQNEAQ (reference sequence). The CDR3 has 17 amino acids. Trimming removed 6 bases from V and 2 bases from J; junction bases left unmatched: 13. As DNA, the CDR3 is TGTGCCAGCAGGGGGACAGGGAGTGGCAGGGCCAACTATGGCTACACCTTC. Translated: CASRGTGSGRANYGYTF.

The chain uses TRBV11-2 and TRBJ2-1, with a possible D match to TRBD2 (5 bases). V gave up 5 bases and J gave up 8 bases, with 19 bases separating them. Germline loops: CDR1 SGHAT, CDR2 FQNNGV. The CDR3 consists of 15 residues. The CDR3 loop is CASSDRREKNDEQFF. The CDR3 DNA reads TGTGCCAGCAGCGACCGACGGGAAAAAAACGATGAGCAGTTCTTC.

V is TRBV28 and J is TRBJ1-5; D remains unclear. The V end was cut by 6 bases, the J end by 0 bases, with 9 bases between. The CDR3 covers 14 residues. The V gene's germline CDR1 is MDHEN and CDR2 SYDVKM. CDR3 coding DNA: TGTGCCAGCAGACAGCTATATAGCAATCAGCCCCAGCATTTT. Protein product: CASRQLYSNQPQHF.

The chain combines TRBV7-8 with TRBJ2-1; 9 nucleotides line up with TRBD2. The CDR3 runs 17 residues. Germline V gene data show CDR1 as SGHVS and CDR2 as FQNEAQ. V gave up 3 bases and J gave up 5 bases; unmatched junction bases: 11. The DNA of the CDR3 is TGTGCCAGCAGCTTGAGGCGGGAGGGAAAAAAACACAATGAGCAGTTCTTC. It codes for CASSLRREGKKHNEQFF.

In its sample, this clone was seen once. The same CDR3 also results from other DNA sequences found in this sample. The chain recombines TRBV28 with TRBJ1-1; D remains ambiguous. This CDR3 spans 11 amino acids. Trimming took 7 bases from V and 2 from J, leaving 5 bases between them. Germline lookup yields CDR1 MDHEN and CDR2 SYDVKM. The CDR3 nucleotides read TGTGCCAGCACCCTTAACACTGAAGCTTTCTTT. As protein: CASTLNTEAFF.